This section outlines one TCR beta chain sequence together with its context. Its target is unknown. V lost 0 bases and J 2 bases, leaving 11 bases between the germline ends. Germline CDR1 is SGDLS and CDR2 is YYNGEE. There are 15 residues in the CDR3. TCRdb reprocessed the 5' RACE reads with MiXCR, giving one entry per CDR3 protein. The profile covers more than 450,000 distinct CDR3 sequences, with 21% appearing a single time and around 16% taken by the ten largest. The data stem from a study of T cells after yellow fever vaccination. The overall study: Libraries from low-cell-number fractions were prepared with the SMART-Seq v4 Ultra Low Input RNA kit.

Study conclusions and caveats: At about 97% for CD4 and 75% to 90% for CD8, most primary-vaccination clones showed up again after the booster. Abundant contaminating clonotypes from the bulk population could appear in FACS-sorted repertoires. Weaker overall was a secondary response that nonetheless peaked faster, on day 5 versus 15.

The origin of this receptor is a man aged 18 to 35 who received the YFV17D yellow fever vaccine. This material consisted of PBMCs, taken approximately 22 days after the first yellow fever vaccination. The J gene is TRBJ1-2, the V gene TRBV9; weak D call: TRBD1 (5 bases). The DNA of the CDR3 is TGTGCCAGCAGCGTAGGTGGGGGACTCAACTATGGCTACACCTTC. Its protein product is CASSVGGGLNYGYTF.